The rows below give T cell receptor beta chains drawn from one sample of a study of T cells after yellow fever vaccination. Via MiXCR, TCRdb re-called the 5' RACE reads, giving one row per CDR3 protein. The table shows over 300,000 distinct CDR3 sequences, with roughly 7% occurring only once. Sequences were derived from PBMCs, sampled more than 40 days after the first yellow fever vaccination. The origin of the receptors is a man younger than 30 who received the YFV17D yellow fever vaccine. Both conserved end residues are part of each CDR3. Each record gives: V gene, D gene, J gene, clone size, CDR3 protein, CDR3 DNA. A D gene is named only where the DNA matches it firmly. The size field is filled for only some rows; it gives once, few, many or a size class.

V gene: TRBV5-6; D gene: TRBD1; J gene: TRBJ2-5; clone size: few; CDR3 protein: CASSLVRGTGGETQYF; CDR3 DNA: TGTGCCAGCAGCTTGGTTCGTGGGACAGGGGGTGAGACCCAGTACTTC
V gene: TRBV25-1; D gene: NA; J gene: TRBJ1-1; clone size: few; CDR3 protein: CASSRRRNTEAFF; CDR3 DNA: TGTGCCAGCAGTCGTCGGAGGAACACTGAAGCTTTCTTT
V gene: TRBV12-3/TRBV12-4; D gene: NA; J gene: TRBJ2-2; clone size: NA; CDR3 protein: CASSFVRSHANTGELFF; CDR3 DNA: TGTGCCAGCAGTTTTGTCAGATCCCACGCGAACACCGGGGAGCTGTTTTTT
V gene: TRBV7-2; D gene: NA; J gene: TRBJ2-1; clone size: NA; CDR3 protein: CASSLVLRDNEQFF; CDR3 DNA: TGTGCCAGCAGCCTCGTTTTACGAGACAATGAGCAGTTCTTC
V gene: TRBV5-5; D gene: TRBD2; J gene: TRBJ2-5; clone size: NA; CDR3 protein: CASSRGSGGFQETQYF; CDR3 DNA: TGTGCCAGCAGCCGGGGTAGCGGGGGGTTCCAAGAGACCCAGTACTTC
V gene: TRBV5-1; D gene: TRBD1; J gene: TRBJ1-1; clone size: NA; CDR3 protein: CASSLWAAGGEAFF; CDR3 DNA: TGCGCCAGCAGCTTGTGGGCGGCAGGGGGTGAAGCTTTCTTT
V gene: TRBV7-7; D gene: NA; J gene: TRBJ2-5; clone size: NA; CDR3 protein: CASSFAGTRQETQYF; CDR3 DNA: TGTGCCAGCAGCTTCGCGGGGACCAGACAAGAGACCCAGTACTTC
V gene: TRBV3-1; D gene: NA; J gene: TRBJ1-2; clone size: NA; CDR3 protein: CASSQWDGNYGYTF; CDR3 DNA: TGTGCCAGCAGCCAATGGGACGGCAACTATGGCTACACCTTC
V gene: TRBV12-3/TRBV12-4; D gene: NA; J gene: TRBJ1-1; clone size: many; CDR3 protein: CASSLGMGNTEAFF; CDR3 DNA: TGTGCCAGCAGCCTAGGGATGGGGAACACTGAAGCTTTCTTT
V gene: TRBV14; D gene: NA; J gene: TRBJ1-1; clone size: many; CDR3 protein: CASSPRGVNTEAFF; CDR3 DNA: TGTGCCAGCAGCCCAAGAGGGGTGAACACTGAAGCTTTCTTT
V gene: TRBV7-9; D gene: NA; J gene: TRBJ2-6; clone size: few; CDR3 protein: CASSLFGREAGANVLTF; CDR3 DNA: TGTGCCAGCAGCTTATTCGGGAGAGAGGCTGGGGCCAACGTCCTGACTTTC
V gene: TRBV20-1; D gene: NA; J gene: TRBJ1-2; clone size: NA; CDR3 protein: CSAPWTLYNYGYTF; CDR3 DNA: TGCAGTGCTCCTTGGACACTCTATAACTATGGCTACACCTTC
V gene: TRBV9; D gene: NA; J gene: TRBJ1-2; clone size: many; CDR3 protein: CASSPPDNYGYTF; CDR3 DNA: TGTGCCAGCAGTCCCCCGGACAACTATGGCTACACCTTC
V gene: TRBV27; D gene: NA; J gene: TRBJ2-1; clone size: many; CDR3 protein: CASSSTFQYNEQFF; CDR3 DNA: TGTGCCAGCAGTTCGACTTTTCAATACAATGAGCAGTTCTTC
V gene: TRBV7-9; D gene: NA; J gene: TRBJ2-1; clone size: NA; CDR3 protein: CASMRQSSYNEQFF; CDR3 DNA: TGTGCCAGCATGAGACAGAGCTCCTACAATGAGCAGTTCTTC
V gene: TRBV24-1; D gene: NA; J gene: TRBJ2-2; clone size: NA; CDR3 protein: CATSNVGGFTGELFF; CDR3 DNA: TGTGCCACCAGTAATGTCGGGGGTTTCACCGGGGAGCTGTTTTTT
V gene: TRBV6-4; D gene: TRBD2; J gene: TRBJ2-3; clone size: few; CDR3 protein: CASSALAGGTDTQYF; CDR3 DNA: TGTGCCAGCAGTGCGCTAGCGGGGGGCACAGATACGCAGTATTTT
V gene: TRBV6-1; D gene: NA; J gene: TRBJ2-1; clone size: few; CDR3 protein: CASSDDYYNEQFF; CDR3 DNA: TGTGCCAGCAGCGACGACTACTACAATGAGCAGTTCTTC
V gene: TRBV20-1; D gene: NA; J gene: TRBJ1-1; clone size: NA; CDR3 protein: CSASRQSHEAFF; CDR3 DNA: TGCAGTGCTAGCAGGCAGTCCCATGAAGCTTTCTTT
V gene: TRBV7-6; D gene: NA; J gene: TRBJ2-5; clone size: many; CDR3 protein: CASGPVGETQYF; CDR3 DNA: TGTGCCAGCGGGCCGGTGGGGGAGACCCAGTACTTC
V gene: TRBV29-1; D gene: TRBD1; J gene: TRBJ2-1; clone size: NA; CDR3 protein: CSVDGQAPGYNEQFF; CDR3 DNA: TGCAGCGTTGACGGACAGGCTCCCGGCTACAATGAGCAGTTCTTC
V gene: TRBV16; D gene: TRBD1; J gene: TRBJ1-1; clone size: few; CDR3 protein: CASSRAGGAVKNTEAFF; CDR3 DNA: TGTGCCAGCAGCCGCGCAGGGGGCGCGGTAAAGAACACTGAAGCTTTCTTT